These 7 T cell receptor beta chains came from one sample sequenced in a study of identical twins. Via MiXCR, TCRdb re-called the 5' RACE reads, giving one row per CDR3 protein. The sample has some 330,000 distinct CDR3 sequences; 9% to 10% are singletons. The specimen sequenced was naive T cells sorted from blood. The receptor source for this set is a woman in her forties or fifties in good health.

This chain joins TRBV20-1 and TRBJ2-3, with D uncertain. Germline-derived CDR1 and CDR2 are DFQATT and SNEGSKA (reference sequence). The CDR3 consists of 12 residues. V was pared by 3 bases and J by 3 bases, with 7 bases between. CDR3 loop: CSARQVTDTQYF. In DNA, the CDR3 is TGCAGTGCTAGGCAGGTTACAGATACGCAGTATTTT.

The CDR3 sequence: CAWDIGGGGTGEAFF. The CDR3 DNA follows: TGTGCCTGGGATATAGGTGGGGGAGGGACAGGTGAAGCTTTCTTT. The gene calls are TRBV30 and TRBJ1-1; 8 bases line up with TRBD1. After removal of 5 bases from V and 7 bases from J, the junction contained 15 bases not matched to a gene. This CDR3 is built from 15 residues. The V gene's germline CDR1 is GTSNPN and CDR2 SVGIG (reference sequence).

This clonotype was counted many times. The chain links TRBV29-1 to TRBJ1-2, with TRBD1 as a possible D gene (5 bases). Germline assignment: CDR1 SQVTM and CDR2 ANQGSEA. The length of the CDR3 is 12 residues. V lost 4 bases and J lost 5, with 11 bases in between. The CDR3 spells CSVVGDWYGYTF. The CDR3 DNA is TGCAGCGTTGTGGGGGATTGGTATGGCTACACCTTC.

V gene TRBV4-1 combines with J gene TRBJ2-1, with 9 bases that match TRBD1. CDR3 length: 15 residues. Germline lookup yields CDR1 MGHRA and CDR2 YSYEKL. V dropped 4 bases and J dropped 10; count of bases not matched to a gene: 11. The CDR3 nucleotides are TGCGCCAGCAGCCCTCGGACAGGGGTTTTGATCGAGCAGTTCTTC. Its translation is CASSPRTGVLIEQFF.

To note about this clonotype: One end of the junction fails to match germline, which may point to a read error. The chain recombines TRBV6-5 with TRBJ2-3, with TRBD1 matching over 10 bases. Germline CDR1 reads MNHEY; CDR2 reads SVGAGI. The CDR3 extends over 13 amino acids. The chain's CDR3 is CASRTGGTDTLYF. The CDR3 bases are TGTGCCAGTCGGACAGGGGGAACAGATACGCTGTATTTT.

The sample holds many counts of this clonotype. The V call is TRBV5-1, the J call TRBJ2-7, with D possibly TRBD2 on 7 matching bases. Germline V gene sequence: CDR1 SGHRS, CDR2 YFSETQ. This CDR3 is 14 amino acids long. Deletions cut 2 bases from V and 4 bases from J, with 13 bases between. CDR3 loop: CASSFGGRTYEQYF. DNA for the CDR3: TGCGCCAGCAGCTTCGGGGGGCGCACATACGAGCAGTACTTC.

The table lists this clonotype with many counts. The chain has TRBV27 and TRBJ1-5, with 9 bases identical to TRBD1. Per the germline V gene, CDR1 is MNHEY and CDR2 is SMNVEV (reference sequence). This CDR3 has 15 amino acids. Losses at the gene ends were 6 bases for V and 4 bases for J; bases not matched to a gene: 7. The chain's CDR3 is CASRGTGGPNQPQHF. CDR3 sequence (DNA): TGTGCCAGCAGAGGAACAGGGGGCCCTAATCAGCCCCAGCATTTT.